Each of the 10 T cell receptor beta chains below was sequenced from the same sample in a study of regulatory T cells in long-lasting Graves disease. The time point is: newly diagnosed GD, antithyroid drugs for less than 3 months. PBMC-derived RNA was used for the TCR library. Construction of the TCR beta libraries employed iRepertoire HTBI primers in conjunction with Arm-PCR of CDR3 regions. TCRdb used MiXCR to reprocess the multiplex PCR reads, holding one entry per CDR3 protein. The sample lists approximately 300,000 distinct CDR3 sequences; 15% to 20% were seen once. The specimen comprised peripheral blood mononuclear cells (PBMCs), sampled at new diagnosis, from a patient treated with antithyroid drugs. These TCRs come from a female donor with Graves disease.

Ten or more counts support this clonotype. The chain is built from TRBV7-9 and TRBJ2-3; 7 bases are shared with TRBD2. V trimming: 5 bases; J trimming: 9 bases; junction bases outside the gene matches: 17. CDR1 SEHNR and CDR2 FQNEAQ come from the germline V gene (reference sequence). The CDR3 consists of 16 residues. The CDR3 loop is CASSTPGTTTSGTQYF. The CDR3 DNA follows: TGTGCCAGCAGCACGCCCGGGACTACAACGTCGGGAACGCAGTATTTT.

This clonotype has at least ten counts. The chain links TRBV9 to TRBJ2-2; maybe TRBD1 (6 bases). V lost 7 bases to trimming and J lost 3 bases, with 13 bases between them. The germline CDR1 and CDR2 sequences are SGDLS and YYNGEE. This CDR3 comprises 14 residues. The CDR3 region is CASRLQGDTGELFF. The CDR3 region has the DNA TGTGCCAGCCGACTACAGGGCGACACCGGGGAGCTGTTTTTT.

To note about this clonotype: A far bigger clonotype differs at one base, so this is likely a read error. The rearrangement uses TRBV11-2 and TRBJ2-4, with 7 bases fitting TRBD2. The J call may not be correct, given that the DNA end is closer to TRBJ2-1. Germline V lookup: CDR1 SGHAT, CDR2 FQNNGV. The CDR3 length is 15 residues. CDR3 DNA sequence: TGTGTCAGCAGCTTGGTGGTACTAGCGCTCAATGAGCAGTTCTTC. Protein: CVSSLVVLALNEQFF.

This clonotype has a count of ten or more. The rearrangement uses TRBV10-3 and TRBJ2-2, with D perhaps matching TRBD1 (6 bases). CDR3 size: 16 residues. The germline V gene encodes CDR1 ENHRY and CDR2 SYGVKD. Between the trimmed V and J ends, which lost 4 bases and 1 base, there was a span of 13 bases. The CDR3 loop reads CAISGRTDLNTGELFF. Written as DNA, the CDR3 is TGTGCCATCAGTGGGAGGACAGACCTGAACACCGGGGAGCTGTTTTTT.

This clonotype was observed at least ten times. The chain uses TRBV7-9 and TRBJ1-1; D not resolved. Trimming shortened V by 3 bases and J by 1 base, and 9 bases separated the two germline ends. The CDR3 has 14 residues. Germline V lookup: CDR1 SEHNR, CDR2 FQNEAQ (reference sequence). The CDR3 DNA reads TGTGCCAGCAGCTTTAAGGAGGAGAACACTGAAGCTTTCTTT. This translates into CASSFKEENTEAFF.

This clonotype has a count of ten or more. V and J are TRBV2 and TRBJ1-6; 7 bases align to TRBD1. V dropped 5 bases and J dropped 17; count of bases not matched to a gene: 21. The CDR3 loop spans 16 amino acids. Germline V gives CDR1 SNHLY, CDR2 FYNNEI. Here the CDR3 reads CASSLDRTDVGSPFHF. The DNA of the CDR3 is TGTGCCAGCAGTTTGGACAGGACCGACGTGGGGTCACCATTCCACTTT.

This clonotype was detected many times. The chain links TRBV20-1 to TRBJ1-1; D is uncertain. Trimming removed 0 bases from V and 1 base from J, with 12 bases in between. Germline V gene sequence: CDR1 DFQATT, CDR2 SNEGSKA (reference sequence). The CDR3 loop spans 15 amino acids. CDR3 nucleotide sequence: TGCAGTGCTAGAGATCTCGCCAGGCCGAACACTGAAGCTTTCTTT. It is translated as CSARDLARPNTEAFF.

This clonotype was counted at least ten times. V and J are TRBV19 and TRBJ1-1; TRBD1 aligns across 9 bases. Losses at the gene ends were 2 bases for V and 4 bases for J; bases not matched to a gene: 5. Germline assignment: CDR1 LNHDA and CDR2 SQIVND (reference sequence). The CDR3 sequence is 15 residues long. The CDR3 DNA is TGTGCCAGTAGTATAAGGGACAGGGCCCCCACTGAAGCTTTCTTT. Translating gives CASSIRDRAPTEAFF.

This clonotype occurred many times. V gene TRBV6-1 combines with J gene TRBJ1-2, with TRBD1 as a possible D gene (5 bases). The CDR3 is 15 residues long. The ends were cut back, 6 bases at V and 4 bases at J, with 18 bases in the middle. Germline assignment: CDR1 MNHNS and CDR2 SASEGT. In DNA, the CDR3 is TGTGCCAGCAGGGAGATCCAGGGACTGGGCTATGGCTACACCTTC. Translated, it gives CASREIQGLGYGYTF.

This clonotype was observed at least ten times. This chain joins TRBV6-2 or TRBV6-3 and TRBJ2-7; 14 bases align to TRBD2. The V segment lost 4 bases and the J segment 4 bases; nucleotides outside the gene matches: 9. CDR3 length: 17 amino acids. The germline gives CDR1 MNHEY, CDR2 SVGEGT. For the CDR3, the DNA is TGTGCCAGCAGTTGGACGGGACTAGCGGGAGCCCGTTACGAGCAGTACTTC. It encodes CASSWTGLAGARYEQYF.